The 15 T cell receptor beta chains below were found in one sample sequenced in a study of response to subunit inactivated influenza vaccine. TCRdb redid the calling of the RT-PCR reads with MiXCR, one entry per CDR3 protein. The sample holds about 830,000 distinct CDR3 sequences, around 20% seen once. The source material was PBMCs from blood, sampled more than 4 days after vaccination. The receptors come from a man aged 45-60 years who received an inactivated influenza vaccine.

The rearrangement joins TRBV10-3 to TRBJ2-1, with TRBD2 matching 15 bases. Germline V gives CDR1 ENHRY, CDR2 SYGVKD. Trimming cost V 6 bases and J 3 bases; bases outside gene matches: 21. This CDR3 is built from 22 residues. In nucleotides, the CDR3 is TGTGCCATCAGAGATCGCACCATTTTCGGACTAGCGGGAGGGCCCCGCTACAATGAGCAGTTCTTC. Protein: CAIRDRTIFGLAGGPRYNEQFF.

This clonotype was observed a handful of times. J is TRBJ2-2 and V is TRBV10-3; TRBD2 matches 9 bases. CDR1 and CDR2 (germline): ENHRY, SYGVKD. The CDR3 extends over 22 amino acids. Trimming cost V 4 bases and J 2 bases; bases outside gene matches: 23. The CDR3 coding sequence is TGTGCCATCAGTGTAACGTTGAAGGATTCGAGCGGGGGGCCTTATAACACCGGGGAGCTGTTTTTT. Amino acids: CAISVTLKDSSGGPYNTGELFF.

A few counts support this clonotype. This chain connects TRBV29-1 to TRBJ1-2; D is possibly TRBD1 (5 bases). This CDR3 region has 13 residues. The V gene's germline CDR1 is SQVTM and CDR2 ANQGSEA. V was shortened by 3 bases and J by 2 bases, with 10 bases between the two germline ends. CDR3 amino acids: CSVESRDNYGYTF. The CDR3, as DNA: TGCAGCGTTGAGTCCAGGGACAACTATGGCTACACCTTC.

The chain combines TRBV30 with TRBJ2-5; the D is unclear. Germline V gene data show CDR1 as GTSNPN and CDR2 as SVGIG (reference sequence). V shed 2 bases and J shed 7 bases, with 11 bases lying between them. The CDR3 is made up of 12 amino acids. The CDR3, as DNA: TGTGCCTGGAGTAGGAGCCCGAGGACCCAGTACTTC. Its protein is CAWSRSPRTQYF. The complete variable domain, with remaining parts taken from reference TRBV30 and TRBJ2-5, reads SQTIHQWPATLVQPVGSPLSLECTVEGTSNPNLYWYRQAAGRGLQLLFYSVGIGQISSEVPQNLSASRPQDRQFILSSKKLLLSDSGFYLCAWSRSPRTQYFGPGTRLLVL.

This sequence joins TRBV2 and TRBJ2-5, with D possibly being TRBD1 (5 bases). V was clipped by 3 bases and J by 7 bases, with 9 bases between them. Germline CDR1 reads SNHLY; CDR2 reads FYNNEI. This CDR3 is built from 12 residues. CDR3 DNA sequence: TGTGCCAGCAGTGAGGGGCGAGGGACCCAGTACTTC. Amino acids: CASSEGRGTQYF. The whole variable domain, remainder taken from reference TRBV2 and TRBJ2-5, is EPEVTQTPSHQVTQMGQEVILRCVPISNHLYFYWYRQILGQKVEFLVSFYNNEISEKSEIFDDQFSVERPDGSNFTLKIRSTKLEDSAMYFCASSEGRGTQYFGPGTRLLVL.

The table lists this clonotype with a few counts. The gene calls are TRBV2 and TRBJ2-7, with TRBD1 as a possible D gene (6 bases). Per germline, CDR1 SNHLY and CDR2 FYNNEI. This CDR3 is built from 13 residues. Deletions cut 8 bases from V and 2 bases from J, with 13 bases between. The CDR3, as DNA: TGTGCCAGCCGGATGAGGGGGACCTACGAGCAGTACTTC. Its protein product is CASRMRGTYEQYF.

The chain is built from TRBV7-3 and TRBJ2-5, with a possible D match to TRBD1 (6 bases). Germline V gene data show CDR1 as SGHTA and CDR2 as FQGTGA. The CDR3 contains 15 residues. Deletions cut 1 base from V and 0 bases from J, with 9 bases between. CDR3 DNA: TGTGCCAGCAGCTTAATTGGACAGCACCAAGAGACCCAGTACTTC. Translated, it gives CASSLIGQHQETQYF.

The chain is built from TRBV5-1 and TRBJ1-6, with a weak D call TRBD1 (6 bases). V was cut by 0 bases and J by 8 bases, with 18 bases left in between. Germline V lookup: CDR1 SGHRS, CDR2 YFSETQ. This CDR3 contains 17 residues. The CDR3 spells CASSLAPSGQPDSPLHF. In DNA, the CDR3 is TGCGCCAGCAGCTTGGCTCCGTCGGGACAACCCGATTCACCCCTCCACTTT.

V gene TRBV2 combines with J gene TRBJ2-2, with TRBD1 identical over 8 bases. The CDR3 spans 15 residues. V shed 6 bases and J 4 bases; nucleotides not matched to a gene: 7. Looked up from germline, CDR1 is SNHLY and CDR2 is FYNNEI. The CDR3 DNA is TGTGCCAGCAGATTGGACAGGGCGGGCACCGGGGAGCTGTTTTTT. Amino acid sequence: CASRLDRAGTGELFF.

This chain links TRBV11-3 with TRBJ2-1, with 9 bases aligning to TRBD1. Germline lookup yields CDR1 SGHNT and CDR2 YENEEA. V shed 4 bases and J 5 bases; nucleotides not matched to a gene: 6. The CDR3 totals 15 residues. The CDR3, as DNA: TGTGCCAGCAGCTCCGGGACAGGGTACAACAATGAGCAGTTCTTC. This encodes CASSSGTGYNNEQFF.

This clonotype was counted only a few times. V gene TRBV15 combines with J gene TRBJ2-7, with TRBD1 matching 10 bases. Germline lookup yields CDR1 LNHNV and CDR2 YYDKDF (reference sequence). The CDR3 runs 14 residues. With 6 bases clipped from V and 2 bases from J, the junction kept 4 bases outside the gene matches. The CDR3 DNA reads as TGTGCCACCAGTTTCGGGACAGGGGCCTACGAGCAGTACTTC. This encodes CATSFGTGAYEQYF.

This clonotype was seen just once. Possible read error: a much larger clone is one base away. The rearrangement uses TRBV15 and TRBJ1-1; TRBD1 agrees at 8 bases. The CDR3 has 15 residues. The trim removed 4 bases at V and 4 bases at J, leaving 8 bases unmatched. Germline lookup yields CDR1 LNHNV and CDR2 YYDKDF (reference sequence). The CDR3 protein is CATSKTDRVSTEAFF. The CDR3 DNA follows: TGTGCCACCAGCAAGACGGACAGGGTGAGCACTGAAGCTTTCTTT. The variable domain in full, completed from reference TRBV15 and TRBJ1-1, reads DAMVIQNPRYQVTQFGKPVTLSCSQTLNHNVMYWYQQKSSQAPKLLFHYYDKDFNNEADTPDNFQSRRPNTSFCFLDIRSPGLGDTAMYLCATSKTDRVSTEAFFGQGTRLTVV.

The chain recombines TRBV12-3 or TRBV12-4 with TRBJ1-3; TRBD1 agrees at 8 bases. J was trimmed by 0 bases and V by 5 bases; bases with no gene match: 6. The CDR3 has 16 amino acids. The CDR3 loop is CASSLQGAPSGNTIYF. The CDR3 coding sequence is TGTGCCAGCAGTCTCCAGGGGGCTCCCTCTGGAAACACCATATATTTT.

This clonotype was seen only a few times. The V and J genes are TRBV10-3 and TRBJ2-5; either TRBD1 or TRBD2 may supply D (5 bases each). The CDR3 extends over 12 amino acids. Germline V CDR1 and CDR2: ENHRY, SYGVKD. Between the trimmed V and J ends, which lost 8 bases and 2 bases, there was a span of 9 bases. In nucleotides, the CDR3 is TGTGCCATCGGGGACCATCAAGAGACCCAGTACTTC. The encoded protein is CAIGDHQETQYF.

This clonotype turned up a few times. This sequence joins TRBV6-1 and TRBJ2-5; unclear D gene. CDR3 size: 13 residues. The ends were cut back, 4 bases at V and 1 base at J, with 7 bases in the middle. Germline V CDR1 and CDR2: MNHNS, SASEGT. CDR3 region: CASSGRPQETQYF. The CDR3 nucleotides read TGTGCCAGCAGTGGCAGGCCCCAAGAGACCCAGTACTTC.